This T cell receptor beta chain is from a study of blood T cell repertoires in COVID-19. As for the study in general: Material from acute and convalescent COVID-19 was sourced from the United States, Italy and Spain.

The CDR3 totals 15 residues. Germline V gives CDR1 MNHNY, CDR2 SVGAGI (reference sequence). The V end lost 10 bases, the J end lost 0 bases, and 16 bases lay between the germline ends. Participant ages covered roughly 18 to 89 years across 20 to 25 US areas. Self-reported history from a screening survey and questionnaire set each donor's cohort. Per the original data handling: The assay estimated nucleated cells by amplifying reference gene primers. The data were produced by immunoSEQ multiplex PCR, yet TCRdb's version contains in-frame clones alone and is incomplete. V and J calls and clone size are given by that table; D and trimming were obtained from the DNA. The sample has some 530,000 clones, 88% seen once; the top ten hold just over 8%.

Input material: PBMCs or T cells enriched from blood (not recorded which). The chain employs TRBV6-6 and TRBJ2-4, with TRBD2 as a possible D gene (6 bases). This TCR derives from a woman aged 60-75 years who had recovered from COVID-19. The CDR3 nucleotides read TGTGCCACCATAAGGGGACTCATAGCCAAAAACATTCAGTACTTC. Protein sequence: CATIRGLIAKNIQYF.